Presented here are 29 T cell receptor beta chains from one specimen sequenced in a study of regulatory T cells in long-lasting Graves disease (dated by TCRdb to about 2021). The sample's time point label is to be understood as: persistent/refractory GD, antithyroid drugs over 5 years with positive TRAb. For both TCR sequencing and RNA sequencing, RNA was extracted from PBMCs using TRIzol. Preparation of the library involved multiplex PCR. The run used an Illumina HiSeq 4000. iRepertoire HTBI primers and Arm-PCR amplification of CDR3 regions were used to construct TCR beta libraries. Using fastp trimming at Q25 and MiXCR clonotype assembly, TCRdb reanalyzed the public sequencing data and kept in-frame beta chains. When rows share a CDR3 protein, they turn into one entry using the most common DNA and genes. Within this sample are some 370,000 distinct CDR3 sequences, with 20% of them counted one time only. The ten largest clones represent roughly 20% of the sample.

The starting material was peripheral blood mononuclear cells (PBMCs), obtained when the disease was refractory, from a patient treated with antithyroid drugs. These receptors were taken from a female donor with Graves disease.

This clonotype was counted at least ten times. The chain recombines TRBV2 with TRBJ1-2; TRBD1 is a possible D gene (5 bases). V lost 1 base to trimming and J lost 6 bases, with 9 bases between them. The CDR3 contains 13 residues. Per the germline V gene, CDR1 is SNHLY and CDR2 is FYNNEI. For the CDR3, the DNA is TGTGCCAGCAGTGAAGGAGAGGGGAATGGCTACACCTTC. Protein product: CASSEGEGNGYTF.

J is TRBJ1-1 and V is TRBV10-3; D ambiguous. CDR1 and CDR2 (germline): ENHRY, SYGVKD. Trimming took 4 bases from V and 3 from J, leaving 9 bases between them. The CDR3 totals 13 residues. The CDR3: CAISAGGYTEAFF. The CDR3 coding sequence is TGTGCCATCAGTGCAGGAGGGTACACTGAAGCTTTCTTT.

This clonotype was picked up a small number of times. CDR3 nucleotide sequence: TGTGCCAGCAGTCCCTATCGACAGGGACAAGAGACCCAGTACTTC. Protein sequence: CASSPYRQGQETQYF. The chain couples TRBV27 to TRBJ2-5; TRBD1 agrees at 7 bases. CDR3 size: 15 residues. Germline CDR1 reads MNHEY; CDR2 reads SMNVEV (reference sequence). J lost 2 bases, V lost 5 bases, and 8 bases had no gene match.

In this sample, this clonotype turned up many times. The chain is built from TRBV18 and TRBJ1-4, with TRBD1 identical over 9 bases. V dropped 6 bases and J dropped 8; count of bases not matched to a gene: 7. This CDR3 comprises 14 residues. Germline-derived CDR1 and CDR2 are KGHSH and LQKENI. The DNA of the CDR3 is TGTGCCAGCTCCCTGGGGACAGGGAGGGAAAAACTGTTTTTT. This translates into CASSLGTGREKLFF.

The chain couples TRBV10-2 to TRBJ2-7, with TRBD2 matching over 12 bases. Trimming removed 6 bases from V and 4 bases from J; junction bases left unmatched: 7. The germline V gene encodes CDR1 WSHSY and CDR2 SAAADI. The CDR3 contains 15 residues. CDR3 in DNA: TGCGCCAGCAGGCCGACTAGCGGGAGCGCTTACGAGCAGTACTTC. Protein product: CASRPTSGSAYEQYF.

The sample holds many counts of this clonotype. The chain employs TRBV12-3 or TRBV12-4 and TRBJ1-5; D may be TRBD1 (5 bases). The CDR3 contains 16 residues. Trimming left V 1 base short and J 0 bases short, with 10 bases between. The chain's CDR3 is CASSLGGVTSNQPQHF. The CDR3 DNA is TGTGCCAGCAGTTTAGGAGGGGTAACTAGCAATCAGCCCCAGCATTTT.

This sequence joins TRBV20-1 and TRBJ2-7, with TRBD2 matching over 9 bases. The ends lost 5 bases at V and 7 bases at J; junction bases unmatched: 0. Germline assignment: CDR1 DFQATT and CDR2 SNEGSKA (reference sequence). The CDR3 sequence is 10 residues long. CDR3 amino acids: CSAGLAEQYF. The CDR3 DNA sequence: TGCAGTGCTGGACTAGCGGAGCAGTACTTC.

This clonotype was observed a few times. The chain has TRBV6-1 and TRBJ2-6, with D maybe TRBD1 (6 bases). This CDR3 is built from 14 residues. Trimming pared 7 bases from V and 0 bases from J, leaving 7 bases between. The V gene's germline CDR1 is MNHNS and CDR2 SASEGT. This CDR3 is CASNRDSGANVLTF. The CDR3 DNA reads TGTGCCAGCAACAGGGACTCTGGGGCCAACGTCCTGACTTTC.

The chain employs TRBV27 and TRBJ1-2, with a weak D call TRBD1 (6 bases). The CDR3 consists of 11 residues. In germline, CDR1 is MNHEY, CDR2 SMNVEV (reference sequence). V was cut by 6 bases and J by 10 bases, with 12 bases left in between. CDR3 amino acids: CASSLGGHYTF. DNA of the CDR3: TGTGCCAGCAGCCTCGGGGGGCACTACACCTTC.

The CDR3 here is CAWSFTPARGYEQYF. The CDR3 DNA reads as TGTGCCTGGAGTTTCACCCCGGCTAGAGGCTACGAGCAGTACTTC. The chain is built from TRBV30 and TRBJ2-7; unclear D gene. Germline CDR1 GTSNPN, CDR2 SVGIG (reference sequence). The germline V and J ends were trimmed by 2 bases and 3 bases, with 17 bases remaining between them. This CDR3 has 15 amino acids.

The chain joins TRBV20-1 to TRBJ1-2; no definite D call. The CDR3 totals 11 residues. The germline gives CDR1 DFQATT, CDR2 SNEGSKA (reference sequence). Trimming stripped 3 bases from V and 7 bases from J, with 9 bases between. The chain's CDR3 is CSARGPFGYTF. The DNA for the CDR3 is TGCAGTGCTAGGGGCCCTTTTGGCTACACCTTC.

This clonotype was detected only a few times. The rearrangement links TRBV5-4 to TRBJ2-3; D remains unclear. Germline V CDR1 and CDR2: SGHNT, YYREEE (reference sequence). This CDR3 has 12 amino acids. V shed 2 bases and J shed 6 bases, with 7 bases lying between them. The CDR3 bases are TGTGCCAGCAGCTTAATGGGCGATACGCAGTATTTT. It translates to CASSLMGDTQYF.

This clonotype was recorded a few times. CDR3 loop: CASSQDRRGASEQYF. The DNA of the CDR3 is TGTGCCAGCAGCCAAGATCGACGGGGGGCTTCCGAGCAGTACTTC. The gene calls are TRBV4-2 and TRBJ2-7; D is perhaps TRBD2 (7 bases). With 0 bases removed from V and 6 bases from J, the gap between germline ends came to 15 bases. The CDR3 runs 15 residues. Germline CDR1 is LGHNA and CDR2 is YNFKEQ.

At least ten counts were recorded for this clonotype. The chain recombines TRBV4-2 with TRBJ2-4, with a tentative D call TRBD2 (6 bases). This CDR3 contains 17 residues. Germline CDR1 and CDR2: LGHNA and YNFKEQ. V lost 4 bases, J lost 1 base, and 17 bases lay in between. The CDR3 DNA follows: TGTGCCAGCAGCCCGATGGTTGGCGGGGTCGCCAAAAACATTCAGTACTTC. This codes for CASSPMVGGVAKNIQYF.

The table lists this clonotype with a few counts. V usage is TRBV18 and J usage is TRBJ2-7; 7 nucleotides align to TRBD1. Looked up from germline, CDR1 is KGHSH and CDR2 is LQKENI. The CDR3 is 13 amino acids. V lost 4 bases to trimming and J lost 6 bases; unmatched junction nucleotides: 6. The CDR3 sequence: CASSLQGDSEQYF. In DNA form, the CDR3 reads TGTGCCAGCTCACTGCAGGGGGATAGCGAGCAGTACTTC. The variable domain in full, with the rest retrieved from reference TRBV18 and TRBJ2-7, is NAGVMQNPRHLVRRRGQEARLRCSPMKGHSHVYWYRQLPEEGLKFMVYLQKENIIDESGMPKERFSAEFPKEGPSILRIQQVVRGDSAAYFCASSLQGDSEQYFGPGTRLTVT.

This clonotype has at least ten counts. V and J are TRBV18 and TRBJ2-5; D is uncertain. V was clipped by 4 bases and J by 2 bases, with 14 bases between them. This CDR3 is built from 15 residues. Germline-derived CDR1 and CDR2 are KGHSH and LQKENI. CDR3 DNA: TGTGCCAGCTCACGGCCCACCGGCCCTCAAGAGACCCAGTACTTC. It specifies CASSRPTGPQETQYF. Complete variable domain (other parts from reference TRBV18 and TRBJ2-5): NAGVMQNPRHLVRRRGQEARLRCSPMKGHSHVYWYRQLPEEGLKFMVYLQKENIIDESGMPKERFSAEFPKEGPSILRIQQVVRGDSAAYFCASSRPTGPQETQYFGPGTRLLVL.

The rearrangement links TRBV28 to TRBJ2-1; D is unresolved. Germline CDR1 reads MDHEN; CDR2 reads SYDVKM. The V end lost 5 bases, the J end lost 4 bases, and 9 bases lay between the germline ends. This CDR3 is 13 amino acids long. The CDR3 sequence: CASSPNTYNEQFF. The CDR3 coding sequence is TGTGCCAGCAGTCCGAACACTTACAATGAGCAGTTCTTC.

This clonotype has at least ten counts. The J gene is TRBJ1-2, the V gene TRBV10-3; D uncertain. The germline V gene encodes CDR1 ENHRY and CDR2 SYGVKD. This CDR3 has 11 residues. Trimming took 11 bases from V and 4 from J, leaving 11 bases between them. In DNA, the CDR3 is TGTGCCTCCACAGACTTCTATGGCTACACCTTC. Translating gives CASTDFYGYTF.

Details on this clonotype: In this CDR3 the conserved last residue, phenylalanine or tryptophan, is missing, so a read error is likely. The chain carries TRBV4-1 and TRBJ1-1; a weak D match, TRBD1 (5 bases). V gave up 0 bases and J gave up 3 bases, with 8 bases separating them. This CDR3 comprises 14 residues. CDR1 and CDR2 (germline): MGHRA, YSYEKL. The CDR3 sequence is CASSQDRGYTEAFS. CDR3 DNA sequence: TGCGCCAGCAGCCAAGATCGGGGGTACACTGAAGCTTTCTCT.

The gene calls are TRBV19 and TRBJ1-5, with D tentatively TRBD1 (6 bases). Germline values: CDR1 LNHDA, CDR2 SQIVND (reference sequence). This CDR3 has 14 residues. V was cut by 4 bases and J by 3 bases, with 10 bases left in between. The CDR3: CASSTQGNNQPQHF. DNA of the CDR3: TGTGCCAGTAGTACACAGGGTAACAATCAGCCCCAGCATTTT.

This clonotype has more than one count but fewer than ten. This chain links TRBV10-3 with TRBJ1-1; D possibly corresponds to TRBD1 (5 bases). The CDR3 spans 13 residues. CDR1 ENHRY and CDR2 SYGVKD come from the germline V gene. The germline V and J ends were trimmed by 7 bases and 4 bases, with 13 bases remaining between them. CDR3 loop: CAIKQGWGTEAFF. The CDR3, as DNA: TGTGCCATCAAGCAGGGCTGGGGCACTGAAGCTTTCTTT.

This clonotype has only a few counts. The chain recombines TRBV12-3 or TRBV12-4 with TRBJ2-7; D not certain. This CDR3 comprises 16 residues. V was clipped by 6 bases and J by 2 bases, with 20 bases between them. The CDR3 nucleotides are TGTGCCAGCAGCCTAATAGAGTGGCCTGGAACCTACGAGCAGTACTTC. Translated, it gives CASSLIEWPGTYEQYF.

Concerning this clonotype itself: At one of its ends the junction is not consistent with the germline gene, which may arise from a read error. J is TRBJ2-7 and V is TRBV7-2; TRBD2 matches at 7 bases. Germline values: CDR1 SGHTA, CDR2 FQGNSA. The CDR3 is 15 amino acids. The CDR3: CASSKQAGIAYEQYF. The CDR3 DNA reads as TGCGCCAGCAGCAAACAAGCGGGAATCGCCTACGAGCAGTACTTC.

In its sample, this clonotype was seen many times. The chain has TRBV2 and TRBJ2-3, with a possible D match to TRBD2 (6 bases). The CDR3 loop spans 14 amino acids. Germline V gene data show CDR1 as SNHLY and CDR2 as FYNNEI. Trimming removed 2 bases from V and 2 bases from J, with 8 bases in between. CDR3 region: CASSESGSTDTQYF. The CDR3 nucleotides read TGTGCCAGCAGTGAAAGCGGGTCCACAGATACGCAGTATTTT.

J is TRBJ1-3 and V is TRBV6-2 or TRBV6-3; 8 bases line up with TRBD1. J lost 0 bases, V lost 6 bases, and 7 bases had no gene match. The CDR3 totals 16 residues. Germline V CDR1 and CDR2: MNHEY, SVGEGT. CDR3 nucleotide sequence: TGTGCCAGCAGAATGACAGGGGTTCTCTCTGGAAACACCATATATTTT. Translation gives CASRMTGVLSGNTIYF.

This clonotype was picked up a small number of times. This CDR3 is CASSLGGTSNQPQHF. CDR3 DNA sequence: TGTGCCAGCAGCTTAGGGGGCACTAGCAATCAGCCCCAGCATTTT. This chain joins TRBV7-8 and TRBJ1-5; tentative D call: TRBD1 (5 bases). The CDR3 runs 15 residues. V dropped 1 base and J dropped 0 bases, with 7 bases sitting between them. Germline CDR1 reads SGHVS; CDR2 reads FQNEAQ.

This sequence joins TRBV6-2 or TRBV6-3 and TRBJ2-7, with D possibly matching TRBD2 (5 bases). The CDR3 loop spans 16 amino acids. The V and J ends lost 5 bases and 1 base respectively, with 18 bases between them. Germline lookup yields CDR1 MNHEY and CDR2 SVGEGT. CDR3 sequence: CASSERQADGSYEQYF. The CDR3 DNA follows: TGTGCCAGCAGTGAACGTCAAGCGGATGGGTCCTACGAGCAGTACTTC.

This clonotype has ten or more counts. The chain is built from TRBV27 and TRBJ1-5, with a tentative D call TRBD1 (5 bases). Germline loops: CDR1 MNHEY, CDR2 SMNVEV (reference sequence). The CDR3 is 15 residues long. V was shortened by 3 bases and J by 0 bases, with 9 bases between the two germline ends. As DNA, the CDR3 is TGTGCCAGCAGTTTGGGGCCGAGTAGCAATCAGCCCCAGCATTTT. This codes for CASSLGPSSNQPQHF.

To note about this clonotype: An end of the junction does not agree with germline; a read error may underlie this. J is TRBJ1-5 and V is TRBV12-3 or TRBV12-4; D not resolved. CDR3 length equals 15 residues. CDR3 in DNA: TGTGCCAGCAGTTTTGGGTCTTCGGGTGCTCAGCCCCGGCATTTT. It is translated as CASSFGSSGAQPRHF.